This T cell receptor beta chain appears in the sequencing data of a study of technical replicates of blood from several donors. Libraries were prepared by immunoSEQ multiplex PCR; TCRdb keeps only in-frame clonotypes and omits some of them. Among about 75,000 clones listed, roughly 92% were seen once. CDR3 size: 18 residues. The V end was cut by 3 bases, the J end by 2 bases, with 17 bases between. The germline V gene encodes CDR1 SGHVS and CDR2 FQNEAQ. The source material was PBMCs. The clonotype originates from a human donor in good health. Some clones in this sample may be carry-over from other donors' samples. This chain connects TRBV7-8 to TRBJ2-6; the D gene is possibly TRBD1 (5 bases). This chain's CDR3 is CASSLQGYGSAGANVLTF. The CDR3 DNA follows: TGTGCCAGCAGCTTGCAGGGATACGGCTCTGCTGGGGCCAACGTCCTGACTTTC.